The next 28 T cell receptor beta chains were all read from a single sample in a study of blood T cell repertoires in COVID-19 (dated by TCRdb to the early 2020s). The receptor library was made with the immunoSEQ multiplex PCR assay. Imported from immuneACCESS, the table was reduced by TCRdb to in-frame sequences with V and J called. These copies leave out some clones; in studies compared against another copy, an unresolved V gene accounts for under half, and the cause of the remainder is not known. In all, the sample holds 300,000 or so clones, and about nine tenths of those were seen once. About 9.4% of the sample is in the top ten clones. Sequenced sample: PBMCs or T cells enriched from blood (not recorded which). These TCRs come from a woman between 18 and 29 years old who had recovered from COVID-19.

The DNA of the CDR3 is TGTGCCAGCAGCCAAGATCGGGACAAAAACACTGAAGCTTTCTTT. Residues: CASSQDRDKNTEAFF. The rearrangement links TRBV3-1 (or the pseudogene TRBV3-2) to TRBJ1-1; D is possibly TRBD1 (6 bases). Trimming took off 0 bases at V and 2 bases at J, with 10 bases between the two ends. Germline CDR1 is LGHDT and CDR2 is YNNKEL (reference sequence). CDR3 length equals 15 residues.

V and J are TRBV7-2 and TRBJ2-1, with D uncertain. Germline V gene data show CDR1 as SGHTA and CDR2 as FQGNSA. This CDR3 is 17 amino acids long. Trimming took off 6 bases at V and 0 bases at J, with 18 bases between the two ends. CDR3 amino acids: CASSTLAAKNSYNEQFF. CDR3 DNA: TGTGCCAGCAGTACCCTGGCAGCGAAAAACTCCTACAATGAGCAGTTCTTC.

The chain links TRBV6-4 to TRBJ2-1; a weak D match, TRBD2 (5 bases). Trimming cost V 2 bases and J 8 bases, with 13 bases left between them. CDR3 length: 14 amino acids. The germline V gene encodes CDR1 MRHNA and CDR2 SNTAGT. Here the CDR3 DNA reads TGTGCCAGCAGTGACGAGGAGGAGTGGGATGAGCAGTTCTTC. Translated, it gives CASSDEEEWDEQFF.

The chain couples TRBV28 to TRBJ1-5; tentatively, D is TRBD1 (6 bases). V lost 5 bases and J lost 4, with 12 bases in between. Looked up from germline, CDR1 is MDHEN and CDR2 is SYDVKM. The length of the CDR3 is 14 residues. The CDR3 DNA is TGTGCCAGCAGTCCCTACAGGGCGAATCAGCCCCAGCATTTT. Translating gives CASSPYRANQPQHF. Variable domain in full (rest from reference TRBV28 and TRBJ1-5): DVKVTQSSRYLVKRTGEKVFLECVQDMDHENMFWYRQDPGLGLRLIYFSYDVKMKEKGDIPEGYSVSREKKERFSLILESASTNQTSMYLCASSPYRANQPQHFGDGTRLSIL.

This chain links TRBV6-5 with TRBJ2-3; D is unresolved. Germline lookup yields CDR1 MNHEY and CDR2 SVGAGI. The CDR3 extends over 14 amino acids. The V end lost 2 bases, the J end lost 3 bases, and 9 bases lay between the germline ends. Written as DNA, the CDR3 is TGTGCCAGCAGTTACGGAGTTATAACAGATACGCAGTATTTT. Translation gives CASSYGVITDTQYF.

J is TRBJ1-6 and V is TRBV18; 8 bases map to TRBD1. J lost 7 bases, V lost 3 bases, and 5 bases had no gene match. The CDR3 extends over 15 amino acids. Germline CDR1 is KGHSH and CDR2 is LQKENI. The chain's CDR3 is CASSPMDRENSPLHF. Written as DNA, the CDR3 is TGTGCCAGCTCACCTATGGACAGGGAGAATTCACCCCTCCACTTT.

This chain uses TRBV5-1 with TRBJ1-5, with D uncertain. The CDR3 length is 14 residues. The germline V gene has CDR1 SGHRS and CDR2 YFSETQ. V lost 3 bases and J lost 2, with 9 bases in between. DNA of the CDR3: TGCGCCAGCAGCTCCGGGGTAGGCAATCAGCCCCAGCATTTT. It codes for CASSSGVGNQPQHF.

The genes are TRBV6-1 and TRBJ1-2, with 7 bases lining up with TRBD1. V dropped 3 bases and J dropped 6; count of bases not matched to a gene: 7. Germline V gives CDR1 MNHNS, CDR2 SASEGT. The CDR3 is made up of 14 amino acids. The CDR3 reads CASSDGAGGNGYTF. The CDR3 nucleotides are TGTGCCAGCAGTGACGGGGCAGGGGGTAATGGCTACACCTTC.

V gene TRBV5-1 combines with J gene TRBJ1-2; D possibly corresponds to TRBD1 (6 bases). CDR1 is SGHRS, CDR2 YFSETQ, per germline. V lost 4 bases, J lost 4 bases, and 14 bases lay in between. The CDR3 length is 14 residues. This CDR3 reads CASSPAGDVYGYTF. The CDR3 nucleotides read TGCGCCAGCAGCCCCGCAGGGGACGTCTATGGCTACACCTTC.

This chain joins TRBV7-8 and TRBJ2-7, with D possibly being TRBD1 (7 bases). The germline V and J ends were trimmed by 4 bases and 2 bases, with 15 bases remaining between them. Germline V CDR1 and CDR2: SGHVS, FQNEAQ. The CDR3 has 15 residues. CDR3 DNA sequence: TGTGCCAGCAGCTCCGGAGGGCAGGGGGCCTACGAGCAGTACTTC. This gives the protein CASSSGGQGAYEQYF. Drawing the rest from reference TRBV7-8 and TRBJ2-7, the complete variable domain is GAGVSQSPRYKVAKRGQDVALRCDPISGHVSLFWYQQALGQGPEFLTYFQNEAQLDKSGLPSDRFFAERPEGSVSTLKIQRTQQEDSAVYLCASSSGGQGAYEQYFGPGTRLTVT.

The chain carries TRBV28 and TRBJ2-6; 9 positions agree with TRBD1. CDR1 is MDHEN, CDR2 SYDVKM, per germline. Trimming took 5 bases from V and 2 from J; bases not matched to a gene: 7. The CDR3 is 17 amino acids. Here the CDR3 DNA reads TGTGCCAGCAGTGAGGACAGGGGTTTACCTGGGGCCAACGTCCTGACTTTC. Protein sequence: CASSEDRGLPGANVLTF. Combining the CDR3 with reference TRBV28 and TRBJ2-6 gives the whole variable domain DVKVTQSSRYLVKRTGEKVFLECVQDMDHENMFWYRQDPGLGLRLIYFSYDVKMKEKGDIPEGYSVSREKKERFSLILESASTNQTSMYLCASSEDRGLPGANVLTFGAGSRLTVL.

The V and J genes are TRBV13 and TRBJ1-1; D ambiguous. Germline V gene sequence: CDR1 PRHDT, CDR2 FYEKMQ (reference sequence). V was clipped by 5 bases and J by 3 bases, with 16 bases between them. The length of the CDR3 is 15 residues. The CDR3 loop reads CASSHLGGWDTEAFF. CDR3 nucleotides: TGTGCCAGCAGCCACCTTGGAGGATGGGACACTGAAGCTTTCTTT.

This chain joins TRBV28 and TRBJ2-1; D remains ambiguous. CDR3 length: 18 residues. Germline CDR1 and CDR2: MDHEN and SYDVKM. Trimming shortened V by 2 bases and J by 5 bases, and 22 bases separated the two germline ends. The DNA for the CDR3 is TGTGCCAGCAGTTTAGGTCCACCCCGACGTGTTCAGGACAATGAGCAGTTCTTC. The encoded protein is CASSLGPPRRVQDNEQFF. The full variable domain, completed using reference TRBV28 and TRBJ2-1, is DVKVTQSSRYLVKRTGEKVFLECVQDMDHENMFWYRQDPGLGLRLIYFSYDVKMKEKGDIPEGYSVSREKKERFSLILESASTNQTSMYLCASSLGPPRRVQDNEQFFGPGTRLTVL.

The chain couples TRBV10-3 to TRBJ2-7; 14 bases map to TRBD2. Trimming took 6 bases from V and 2 from J; bases not matched to a gene: 12. CDR1 and CDR2 (germline): ENHRY, SYGVKD. The CDR3 totals 18 residues. This chain's CDR3 is CAIRPQRGLAGDTYEQYF. The CDR3 nucleotides are TGTGCCATCAGGCCCCAGAGGGGACTAGCGGGGGACACCTACGAGCAGTACTTC.

This chain connects TRBV10-1 to TRBJ1-5; D ambiguous. V was trimmed by 2 bases and J by 5 bases, leaving 7 bases between them. The CDR3 has 13 residues. Germline V gene data show CDR1 as WNHNN and CDR2 as SYGVQD (reference sequence). Here the CDR3 reads CASSERRDQPQHF. In DNA, the CDR3 is TGCGCCAGCAGTGAGAGGAGGGATCAGCCCCAGCATTTT.

Turning to this clone: The sample contains more than one DNA sequence encoding this CDR3. V is TRBV5-1 and J is TRBJ1-1; D perhaps matches TRBD1 (5 bases). The CDR3 consists of 14 residues. The germline V gene encodes CDR1 SGHRS and CDR2 YFSETQ. Between the trimmed V and J ends, which lost 1 base and 1 base, there was a span of 8 bases. CDR3 loop: CASSLQGANTEAFF. CDR3 nucleotide sequence: TGCGCCAGCAGCTTGCAAGGGGCGAACACTGAAGCTTTCTTT.

The J gene is TRBJ2-7, the V gene TRBV6-5; D uncertain. V gave up 0 bases and J gave up 2 bases, with 11 bases separating them. This CDR3 spans 15 amino acids. Looked up from germline, CDR1 is MNHEY and CDR2 is SVGAGI. The DNA of the CDR3 is TGTGCCAGCAGTTACTCGAGTACTGCAACCTACGAGCAGTACTTC. It specifies CASSYSSTATYEQYF.

This rearrangement joins TRBV7-6 to TRBJ2-2; a possible D gene is TRBD2 (6 bases). Trimming shortened V by 5 bases and J by 0 bases, and 13 bases separated the two germline ends. CDR3 length: 16 residues. The V gene's germline CDR1 is SGHVS and CDR2 FNYEAQ. CDR3 sequence reads: CASSGEGGANTGELFF. Written as DNA, the CDR3 is TGTGCCAGCAGCGGGGAAGGCGGGGCGAACACCGGGGAGCTGTTTTTT.

This clone was seen a single time. The genes are TRBV2 and TRBJ2-2; 9 positions match TRBD2. Germline V gene data show CDR1 as SNHLY and CDR2 as FYNNEI. The CDR3 extends over 15 amino acids. J gave up 6 bases and V 6 bases, and 8 bases lay outside the gene matches. CDR3 sequence: CASSLSGSHPGELFF. CDR3 DNA sequence: TGTGCCAGCAGCCTTAGCGGGAGCCATCCCGGGGAGCTGTTTTTT.

The genes are TRBV30 and TRBJ1-1; D ambiguous. CDR1 is GTSNPN, CDR2 SVGIG, per germline (reference sequence). The CDR3 runs to 12 residues. V gave up 4 bases and J gave up 4 bases, with 10 bases separating them. The CDR3 DNA reads as TGTGCCTGGAATGGAGCGAGCACTGAAGCTTTCTTT. This gives the protein CAWNGASTEAFF.

This clone was seen just once. The chain combines TRBV28 with TRBJ1-6, with a weak D call TRBD1 (6 bases). The CDR3 covers 14 residues. V shed 3 bases and J shed 6 bases, with 9 bases lying between them. From germline, CDR1 is MDHEN and CDR2 SYDVKM. CDR3: CASSLPGVNSPLHF. The CDR3 DNA follows: TGTGCCAGCAGTTTGCCAGGGGTTAATTCACCCCTCCACTTT.

The rearrangement links TRBV18 to TRBJ2-7, with TRBD1 matching over 7 bases. Trimming removed 5 bases from V and 5 bases from J; junction bases left unmatched: 6. Germline CDR1 reads KGHSH; CDR2 reads LQKENI. The CDR3 length is 13 residues. CDR3 in amino acids: CASSEGAIDEQYF. The CDR3 region has the DNA TGTGCCAGCTCAGAGGGGGCAATCGACGAGCAGTACTTC.

The chain recombines TRBV25-1 with TRBJ1-2, with 8 bases that match TRBD1. The germline CDR1 and CDR2 sequences are MGHDK and SYGVNS. After removal of 7 bases from V and 7 bases from J, the junction contained 11 bases not matched to a gene. The CDR3 spans 14 residues. The chain's CDR3 is CASNDEDREGGYTF. The CDR3 bases are TGTGCCAGCAATGATGAGGACAGGGAAGGTGGCTACACCTTC.

This chain uses TRBV7-6 with TRBJ1-1; D might be TRBD1 (6 bases). This CDR3 region has 15 residues. Trimming took 5 bases from V and 1 from J, leaving 14 bases between them. Per germline, CDR1 SGHVS and CDR2 FNYEAQ. The CDR3 region is CASSPWTERNTEAFF. In DNA, the CDR3 is TGTGCCAGCAGCCCTTGGACAGAGAGGAACACTGAAGCTTTCTTT.

This chain joins TRBV28 and TRBJ2-2; D is possibly TRBD2 (7 bases). CDR1 and CDR2 from the germline V gene are MDHEN and SYDVKM. Between the trimmed V and J ends, which lost 7 bases and 4 bases, there was a span of 10 bases. CDR3 length: 13 residues. The CDR3 here is CASMRGGTGELFF. The CDR3 coding sequence is TGTGCCAGCATGAGGGGGGGCACCGGGGAGCTGTTTTTT.

J is TRBJ2-5 and V is TRBV10-3, with TRBD2 as a possible D gene (5 bases). CDR1 and CDR2 from the germline V gene are ENHRY and SYGVKD. Trimming removed 0 bases at V and 2 bases at J, with 7 bases between. CDR3 length: 14 amino acids. The CDR3, as DNA: TGTGCCATCAGTGAGTCGAGGGTGCAAGAGACCCAGTACTTC. Translation: CAISESRVQETQYF.

The chain uses TRBV5-1 and TRBJ1-1; D possibly corresponds to TRBD1 (6 bases). CDR1 is SGHRS and CDR2 is YFSETQ in the germline V gene. This CDR3 spans 13 amino acids. The ends were cut back, 4 bases at V and 1 base at J, with 8 bases in the middle. The CDR3 region is CASSPTGNTEAFF. For the CDR3, the DNA is TGCGCCAGCAGCCCGACAGGGAACACTGAAGCTTTCTTT.

The chain uses TRBV10-1 and TRBJ2-3, with 14 bases fitting TRBD2. This CDR3 region has 18 residues. Germline CDR1 is WNHNN and CDR2 is SYGVQD (reference sequence). The J segment lost 4 bases and the V segment lost 0 bases, leaving 6 bases of the junction unmatched. CDR3 bases: TGCGCCAGCAGTGAGTCCGGGACTAGCGGGAGATCTCCAGATACGCAGTATTTT. The encoded protein is CASSESGTSGRSPDTQYF.